This T cell receptor (beta chain) comes out of a study of T cells in Graves' hyperthyroidism and ophthalmopathy. V lost 5 bases and J lost 0; bases outside the gene matches: 5. Germline V gene lookup returns CDR1 ENHRY and CDR2 SYGVKD. CDR3 length: 15 residues. This clonotype occurred a few times. Amplification of TCR beta CDR3 regions used RNA as the template. Researchers ran a first-round RT-PCR on the TCR CDR3 using the HTBI primer set. MiXCR, run by TCRdb on the multiplex PCR reads, gives a single entry per CDR3 protein. The sample holds roughly 500,000 distinct CDR3 sequences, approximately 48% seen once.

The receptor was derived from an adult woman with Graves' disease, either hyperthyroidism or ophthalmopathy (not recorded which). The chain recombines TRBV10-3 with TRBJ1-1; 8 bases are a match to TRBD1. Sequencing was performed on peripheral blood or thyroid tissue (not recorded which). The DNA for the CDR3 is TGTGCCATCAGTAGACAGGGGAGGATGAACACTGAAGCTTTCTTT. This gives the protein CAISRQGRMNTEAFF.